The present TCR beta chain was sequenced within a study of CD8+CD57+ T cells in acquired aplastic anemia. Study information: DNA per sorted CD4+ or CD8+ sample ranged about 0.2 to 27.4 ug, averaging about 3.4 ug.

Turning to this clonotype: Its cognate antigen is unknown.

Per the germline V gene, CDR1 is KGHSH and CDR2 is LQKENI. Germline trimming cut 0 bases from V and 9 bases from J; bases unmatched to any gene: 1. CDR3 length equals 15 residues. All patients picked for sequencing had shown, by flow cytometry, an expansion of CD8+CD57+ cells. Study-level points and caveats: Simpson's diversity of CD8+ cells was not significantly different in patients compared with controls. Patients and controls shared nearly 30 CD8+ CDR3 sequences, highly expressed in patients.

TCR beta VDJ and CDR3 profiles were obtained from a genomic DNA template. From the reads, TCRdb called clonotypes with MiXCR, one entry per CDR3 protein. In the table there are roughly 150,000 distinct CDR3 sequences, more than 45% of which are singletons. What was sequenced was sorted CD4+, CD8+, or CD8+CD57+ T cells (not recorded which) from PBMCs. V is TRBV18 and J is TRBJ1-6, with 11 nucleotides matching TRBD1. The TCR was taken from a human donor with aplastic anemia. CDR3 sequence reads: CASSPPGTGGSPLHF. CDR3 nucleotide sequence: TGTGCCAGCTCACCACCGGGGACAGGGGGTTCACCCCTCCACTTT.